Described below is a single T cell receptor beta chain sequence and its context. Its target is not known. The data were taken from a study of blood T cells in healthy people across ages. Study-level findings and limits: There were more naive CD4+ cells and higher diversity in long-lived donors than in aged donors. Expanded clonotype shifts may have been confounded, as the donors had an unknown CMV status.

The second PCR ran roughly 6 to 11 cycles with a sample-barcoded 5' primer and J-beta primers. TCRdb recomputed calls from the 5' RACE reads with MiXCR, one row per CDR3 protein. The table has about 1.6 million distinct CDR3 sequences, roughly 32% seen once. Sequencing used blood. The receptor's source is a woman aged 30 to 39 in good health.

CDR3 residues: CASSLGAVARINYGYTF. Written as DNA, the CDR3 is TGTGCCAGCAGCTTAGGGGCAGTCGCCCGAATTAACTATGGCTACACCTTC. This rearrangement joins TRBV7-9 to TRBJ1-2; D not resolved. The V end was cut by 1 base, the J end by 1 base, with 16 bases between. The CDR3 has 17 residues. Germline loops: CDR1 SEHNR, CDR2 FQNEAQ (reference sequence).